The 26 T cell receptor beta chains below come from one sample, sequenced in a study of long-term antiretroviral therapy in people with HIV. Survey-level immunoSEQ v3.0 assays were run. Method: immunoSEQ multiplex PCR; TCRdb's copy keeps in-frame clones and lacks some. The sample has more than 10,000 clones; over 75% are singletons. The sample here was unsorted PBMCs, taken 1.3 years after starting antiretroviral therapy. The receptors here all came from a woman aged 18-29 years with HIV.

CDR3 in amino acids: CASSLARGGEQYF. CDR3 nucleotide sequence: TGTGCCAGCAGCTTAGCGAGGGGGGGCGAGCAGTACTTC. The chain is built from TRBV7-9 and TRBJ2-7, with D maybe TRBD2 (7 bases). V lost 0 bases and J lost 6, with 9 bases in between. The CDR3 extends over 13 amino acids. Germline V gives CDR1 SEHNR, CDR2 FQNEAQ (reference sequence).

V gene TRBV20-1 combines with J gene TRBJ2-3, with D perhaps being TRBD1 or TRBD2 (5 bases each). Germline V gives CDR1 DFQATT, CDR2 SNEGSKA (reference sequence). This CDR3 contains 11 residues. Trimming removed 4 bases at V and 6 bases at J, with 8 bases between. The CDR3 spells CSANEGDTQYF. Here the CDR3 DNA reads TGCAGTGCTAATGAGGGGGATACGCAGTATTTT.

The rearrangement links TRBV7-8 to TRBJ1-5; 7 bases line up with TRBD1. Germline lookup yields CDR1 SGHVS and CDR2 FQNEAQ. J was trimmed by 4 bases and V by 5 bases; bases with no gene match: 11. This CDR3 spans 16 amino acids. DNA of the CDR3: TGTGCCAGCAGCCCTCTCCCCGGGACAGAAAATCAGCCCCAGCATTTT. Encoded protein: CASSPLPGTENQPQHF.

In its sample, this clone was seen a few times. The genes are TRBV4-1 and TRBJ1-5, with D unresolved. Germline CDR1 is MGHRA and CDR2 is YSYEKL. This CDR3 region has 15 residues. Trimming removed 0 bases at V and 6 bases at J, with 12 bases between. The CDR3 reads CASSQDVAGVQPQHF. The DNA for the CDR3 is TGCGCCAGCAGCCAAGATGTTGCGGGTGTTCAGCCCCAGCATTTT.

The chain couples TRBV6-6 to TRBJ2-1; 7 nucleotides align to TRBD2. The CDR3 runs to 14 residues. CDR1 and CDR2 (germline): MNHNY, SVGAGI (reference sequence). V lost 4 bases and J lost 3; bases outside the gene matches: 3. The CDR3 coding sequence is TGTGCCAGCAGTTCGGGACTACTCTACAATGAGCAGTTCTTC. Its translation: CASSSGLLYNEQFF.

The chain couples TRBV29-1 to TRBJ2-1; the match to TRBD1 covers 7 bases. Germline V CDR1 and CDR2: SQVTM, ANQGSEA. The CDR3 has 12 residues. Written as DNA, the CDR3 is TGCACAACACAGGGGTTCTACAATGAGCAGTTCTTC. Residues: CTTQGFYNEQFF.

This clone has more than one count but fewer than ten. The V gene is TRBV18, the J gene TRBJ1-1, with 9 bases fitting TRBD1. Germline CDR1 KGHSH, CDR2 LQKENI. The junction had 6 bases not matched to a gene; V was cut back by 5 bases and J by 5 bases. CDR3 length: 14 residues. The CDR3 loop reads CASSSGQGRTEAFF. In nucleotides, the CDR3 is TGTGCCAGCTCATCGGGACAGGGACGTACTGAAGCTTTCTTT.

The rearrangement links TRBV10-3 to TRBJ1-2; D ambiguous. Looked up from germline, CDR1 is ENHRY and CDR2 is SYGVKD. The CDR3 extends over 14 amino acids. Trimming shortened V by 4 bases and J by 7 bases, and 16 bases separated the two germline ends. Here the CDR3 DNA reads TGTGCCATCAGTGTTAGGGAATTCAGCGGTGGCTACACCTTC. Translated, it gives CAISVREFSGGYTF.

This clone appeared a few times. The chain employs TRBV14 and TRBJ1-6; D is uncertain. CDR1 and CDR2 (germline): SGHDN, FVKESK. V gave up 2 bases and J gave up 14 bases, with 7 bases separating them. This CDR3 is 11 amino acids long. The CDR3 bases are TGTGCCAGCAGCCAAAGCTCATCCCTCCACTTT. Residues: CASSQSSSLHF. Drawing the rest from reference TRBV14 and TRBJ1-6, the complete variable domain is EAGVTQFPSHSVIEKGQTVTLRCDPISGHDNLYWYRRVMGKEIKFLLHFVKESKQDESGMPNNRFLAERTGGTYSTLKVQPAELEDSGVYFCASSQSSSLHFGNGTRLTVT.

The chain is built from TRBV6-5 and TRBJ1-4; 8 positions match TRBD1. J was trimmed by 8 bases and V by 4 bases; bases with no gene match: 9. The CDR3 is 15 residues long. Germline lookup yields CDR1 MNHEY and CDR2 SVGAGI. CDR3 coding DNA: TGTGCCAGCAGTTGGGGGACAGGCAGAATGGAAAAACTGTTTTTT. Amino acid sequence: CASSWGTGRMEKLFF.

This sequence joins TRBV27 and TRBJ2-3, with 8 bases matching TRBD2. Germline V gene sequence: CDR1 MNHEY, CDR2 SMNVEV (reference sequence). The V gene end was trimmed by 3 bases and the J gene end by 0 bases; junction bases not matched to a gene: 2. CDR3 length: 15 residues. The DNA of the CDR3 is TGTGCCAGCAGTTTTAGCGGGGCTAGCACAGATACGCAGTATTTT. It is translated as CASSFSGASTDTQYF.

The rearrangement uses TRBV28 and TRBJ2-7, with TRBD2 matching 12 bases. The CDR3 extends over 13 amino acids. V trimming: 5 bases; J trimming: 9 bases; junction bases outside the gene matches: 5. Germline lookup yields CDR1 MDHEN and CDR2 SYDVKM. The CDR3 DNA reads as TGTGCCAGCAGTGCCCGGACTAGCGGGGTGCAGTACTTC. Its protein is CASSARTSGVQYF.

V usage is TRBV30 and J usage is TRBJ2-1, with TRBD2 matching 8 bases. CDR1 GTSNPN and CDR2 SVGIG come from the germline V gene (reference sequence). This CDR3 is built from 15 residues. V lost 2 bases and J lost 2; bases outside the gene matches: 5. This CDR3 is CAWSISGSPYNEQFF. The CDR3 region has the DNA TGTGCCTGGAGTATAAGCGGGAGTCCCTACAATGAGCAGTTCTTC.

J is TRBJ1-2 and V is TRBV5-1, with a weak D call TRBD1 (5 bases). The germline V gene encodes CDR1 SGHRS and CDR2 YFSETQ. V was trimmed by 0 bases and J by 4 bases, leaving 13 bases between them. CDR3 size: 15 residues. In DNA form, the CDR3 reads TGCGCCAGCAGCTTGGCAGGGAGTTCTCCCTATGGCTACACCTTC. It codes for CASSLAGSSPYGYTF.

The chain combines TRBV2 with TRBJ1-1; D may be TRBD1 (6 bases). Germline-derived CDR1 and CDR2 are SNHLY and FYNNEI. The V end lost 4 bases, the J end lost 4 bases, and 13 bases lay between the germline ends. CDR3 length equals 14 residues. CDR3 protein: CASSGLTGSTEAFF. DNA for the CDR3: TGTGCCAGCAGTGGGCTAACAGGGTCCACTGAAGCTTTCTTT.

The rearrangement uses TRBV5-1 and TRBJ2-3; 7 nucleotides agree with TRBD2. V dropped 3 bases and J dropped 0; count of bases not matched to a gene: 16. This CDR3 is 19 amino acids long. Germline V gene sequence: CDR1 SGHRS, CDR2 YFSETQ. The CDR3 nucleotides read TGCGCCAGCAGCTGGGGTAGGGCTAGCGGAGACCCAAGCACAGATACGCAGTATTTT. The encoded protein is CASSWGRASGDPSTDTQYF.

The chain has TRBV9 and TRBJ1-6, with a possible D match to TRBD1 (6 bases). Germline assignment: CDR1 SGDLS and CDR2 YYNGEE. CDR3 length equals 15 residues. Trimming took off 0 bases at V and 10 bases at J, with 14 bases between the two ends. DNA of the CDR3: TGTGCCAGCAGCGTAGTTGGGACAATCAACTCACCCCTCCACTTT. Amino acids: CASSVVGTINSPLHF.

The CDR3 coding sequence is TGTGCCAGCCAGAGAGGTAGCGGGAGAATCAACACCGGGGAGCTGTTTTTT. It is translated as CASQRGSGRINTGELFF. The V gene is TRBV14, the J gene TRBJ2-2; TRBD2 agrees at 9 bases. The CDR3 totals 17 residues. Germline V lookup: CDR1 SGHDN, CDR2 FVKESK. Losses at the gene ends were 8 bases for V and 2 bases for J; bases not matched to a gene: 12.

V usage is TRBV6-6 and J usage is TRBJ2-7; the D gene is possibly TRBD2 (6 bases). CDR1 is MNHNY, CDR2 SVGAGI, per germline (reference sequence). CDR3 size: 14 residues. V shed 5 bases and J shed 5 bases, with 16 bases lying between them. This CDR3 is CASSHTVRGDEQYF. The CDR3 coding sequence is TGTGCCAGCAGTCATACGGTTCGCGGGGACGAGCAGTACTTC.

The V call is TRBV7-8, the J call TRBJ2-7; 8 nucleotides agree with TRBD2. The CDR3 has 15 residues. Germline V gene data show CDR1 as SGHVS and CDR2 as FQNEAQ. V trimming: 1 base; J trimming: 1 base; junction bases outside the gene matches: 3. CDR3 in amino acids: CASSLVAGSSYEQYF. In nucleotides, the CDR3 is TGTGCCAGCAGCTTAGTAGCGGGGAGTTCCTACGAGCAGTACTTC.

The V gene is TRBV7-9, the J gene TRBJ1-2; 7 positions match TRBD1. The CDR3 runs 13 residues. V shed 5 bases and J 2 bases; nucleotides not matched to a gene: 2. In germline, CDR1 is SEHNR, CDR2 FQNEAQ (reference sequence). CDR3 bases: TGTGCCAGCAGCCCGACAGGGAACTATGGCTACACCTTC. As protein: CASSPTGNYGYTF. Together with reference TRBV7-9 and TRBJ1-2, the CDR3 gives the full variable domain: DTGVSQNPRHKITKRGQNVTFRCDPISEHNRLYWYRQTLGQGPEFLTYFQNEAQLEKSRLLSDRFSAERPKGSFSTLEIQRTEQGDSAMYLCASSPTGNYGYTFGSGTRLTVV.

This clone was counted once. CDR3 protein: CASSSSPDRAQETQYF. The CDR3 DNA follows: TGTGCCAGCAGTTCATCGCCCGACAGGGCTCAAGAGACCCAGTACTTC. The gene calls are TRBV28 and TRBJ2-5, with 7 bases matching TRBD1. This CDR3 has 16 residues. V dropped 4 bases and J dropped 2; count of bases not matched to a gene: 10. The germline V gene has CDR1 MDHEN and CDR2 SYDVKM.

CDR3 residues: CASSDGPVYGYTF. The CDR3 DNA reads TGTGCCAGCAGTGACGGACCTGTCTATGGCTACACCTTC. V and J are TRBV25-1 and TRBJ1-2; D is undetermined. Trimming stripped 3 bases from V and 4 bases from J, with 9 bases between. Germline V gene data show CDR1 as MGHDK and CDR2 as SYGVNS. This CDR3 is 13 amino acids long.

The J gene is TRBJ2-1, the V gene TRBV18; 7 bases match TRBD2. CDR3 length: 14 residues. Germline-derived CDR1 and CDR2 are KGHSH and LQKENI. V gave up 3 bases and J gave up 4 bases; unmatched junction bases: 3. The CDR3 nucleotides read TGTGCCAGCTCACCCGACGGGAGGTACAATGAGCAGTTCTTC. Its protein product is CASSPDGRYNEQFF.

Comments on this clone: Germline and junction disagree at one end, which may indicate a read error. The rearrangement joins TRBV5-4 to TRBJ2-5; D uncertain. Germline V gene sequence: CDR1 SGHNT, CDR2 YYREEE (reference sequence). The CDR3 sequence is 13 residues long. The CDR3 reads CASSLARAEPTDF. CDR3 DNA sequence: TGTGCCAGCAGCTTGGCCCGGGCGGAACCGACGGACTTC.

The CDR3 DNA follows: TGTGCCAGCAGCTTGGGGACAGGGGGCTATATTCCAACTAATGAAAAACTGTTTTTT. This translates into CASSLGTGGYIPTNEKLFF. The rearrangement links TRBV5-6 to TRBJ1-4; TRBD1 agrees at 11 bases. Germline loops: CDR1 SGHDT, CDR2 YYEEEE. J gave up 0 bases and V 0 bases, and 7 bases lay outside the gene matches. This CDR3 comprises 19 residues.